The source of this TCR beta chain is a study of T cells in Graves' hyperthyroidism and ophthalmopathy. Study results and limitations: Most clonotypes expanded in the thyroid (above 0.001) were also present in blood.

Amplified regions were TCR beta CDR3 sequences from RNA transcripts. The HTBI set primed first-round TCR CDR3 RT-PCR. TCRdb recomputed calls from the multiplex PCR reads with MiXCR, one row per CDR3 protein. This table has under 800,000 distinct CDR3 sequences, roughly 15% appearing once. The CDR3 sequence is 14 residues long. Germline values: CDR1 MNHNS, CDR2 SASEGT. V lost 5 bases and J lost 7; bases outside the gene matches: 6. As concerns this clonotype: Its cognate antigen is unknown.

The origin of this receptor is a woman between 18 and 29 years old with Graves' hyperthyroidism. The rearrangement uses TRBV6-1 and TRBJ1-1; TRBD1 aligns across 11 bases. What was sequenced was blood. This chain's CDR3 is CASSLGQGGLEAFF. The DNA for the CDR3 is TGTGCCAGCAGTTTGGGACAGGGGGGGCTTGAAGCTTTCTTT.